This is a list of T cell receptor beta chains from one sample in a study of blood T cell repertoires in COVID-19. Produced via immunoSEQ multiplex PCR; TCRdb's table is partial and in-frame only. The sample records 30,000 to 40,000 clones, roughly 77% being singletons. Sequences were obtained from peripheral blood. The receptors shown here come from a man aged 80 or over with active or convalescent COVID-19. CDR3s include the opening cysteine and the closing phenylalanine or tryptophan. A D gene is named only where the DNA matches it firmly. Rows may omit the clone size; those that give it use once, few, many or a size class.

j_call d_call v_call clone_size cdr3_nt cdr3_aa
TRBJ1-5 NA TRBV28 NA TGTGCCAGCGGATTGGAGTTTAGCAATCAGCCCCAGCATTTT CASGLEFSNQPQHF
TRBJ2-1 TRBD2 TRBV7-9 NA TGTGCCAGCAGCCCCGGACTAGCGGGAGTTTCGGAGGAGCAGTTCTTC CASSPGLAGVSEEQFF
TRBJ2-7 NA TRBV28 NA TGTGCCAGCAGTTTAGGGGACACCTACTACGAGCAGTACTTC CASSLGDTYYEQYF
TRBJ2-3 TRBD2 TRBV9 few TGTGCCAGCAGCTCCAGGACTAGCGGCACGGATACGCAGTATTTT CASSSRTSGTDTQYF
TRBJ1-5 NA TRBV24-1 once TGTGCCACCAGTAGTTATGAGGGGCCCCAGCATTTT CATSSYEGPQHF
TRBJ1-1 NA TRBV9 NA TGTGCCAGCAGCGAGCGGGTAGATCACACTGAAGCTTTCTTT CASSERVDHTEAFF
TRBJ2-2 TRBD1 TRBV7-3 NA TGTGCCAGCAGCCAGGGGAGACAGGGTGCGAACACCGGGGAGCTGTTTTTT CASSQGRQGANTGELFF
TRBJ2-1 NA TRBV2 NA TGTGCCAGCAGTGAAGCGCCAGGCGATGGCTGGTTCTTC CASSEAPGDGWFF
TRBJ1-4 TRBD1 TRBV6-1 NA TGTGCCAGCAGTCGCCCCGGGACAGATGAAAAACTGTTTTTT CASSRPGTDEKLFF
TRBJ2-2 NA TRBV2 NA TGTGCCAGCTCAAACACCGGGGAGCTGTTTTTT CASSNTGELFF
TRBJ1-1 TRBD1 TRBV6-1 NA TGTGCCAGCAGTGACGGACAGGATCGACGCCTACTCACTGAAGCTTTCTTT CASSDGQDRRLLTEAFF
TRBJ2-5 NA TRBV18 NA TGTGCCAGCTCACCACCAGAGTACCAAGAGACCCAGTACTTC CASSPPEYQETQYF
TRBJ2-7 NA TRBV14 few TGTGCCAGCAGCCTGACAGGAGAAATCTACGAGCAGTACTTC CASSLTGEIYEQYF
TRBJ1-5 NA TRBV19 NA TGTGCCAGTAGAATGAGGCCAGATAGCAATCAGCCCCAGCATTTT CASRMRPDSNQPQHF
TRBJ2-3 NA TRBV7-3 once TGTGCCAGCAGCTCCAAATCTCTAGCGCGGCCCACAGATACGCAGTATTTT CASSSKSLARPTDTQYF
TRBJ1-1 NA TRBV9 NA TGTGCCAGCAGCGGCCGAGGGCGTGGGACTGAAGCTTTCTTT CASSGRGRGTEAFF
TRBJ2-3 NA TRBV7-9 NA TGTGCCAGCAGCTTAACGTTTCAGGGCACAGATACGCAGTATTTT CASSLTFQGTDTQYF
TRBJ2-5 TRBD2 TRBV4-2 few TGTGCCAGCAGCCAGGGACTAGCGGGACAAGAGACCCAGTACTTC CASSQGLAGQETQYF
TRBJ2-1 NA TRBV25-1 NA TGTGCCAGCAGTCCCGGGGGGCGCTCCTACAATGAGCAGTTCTTC CASSPGGRSYNEQFF
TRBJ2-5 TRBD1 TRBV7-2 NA TGTGCCAGCAGTAGGCCGGGACAGAGGAGAGAGACCCAGTACTTC CASSRPGQRRETQYF
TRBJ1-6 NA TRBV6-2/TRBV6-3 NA TGTGCCAGCAGCCCTGGGTTCCGCCACTATAGCTCCTATAATTCACCCCTCCACTTT CASSPGFRHYSSYNSPLHF
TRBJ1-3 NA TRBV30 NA TGTGCCTGGGGCAGACTGGGGAGCTCTGGAAACACCATATATTTT CAWGRLGSSGNTIYF
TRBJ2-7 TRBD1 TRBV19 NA TGTGCCAGTAGTATACTTACAGGGGACAACTACGAGCAGTACTTC CASSILTGDNYEQYF
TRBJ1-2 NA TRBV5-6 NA TGTGCCAGCAGCACAAACTATGGCTACACCTTC CASSTNYGYTF
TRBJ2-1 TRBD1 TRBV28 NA TGTGCCAGCACCAGGGCCCCGGGACAGGGGGCCCGTGAGCAGTTCTTC CASTRAPGQGAREQFF
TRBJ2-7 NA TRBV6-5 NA TGTGCCAGCATCCGCGAACCCGCAGCGTACGAGCAGTACTTC CASIREPAAYEQYF
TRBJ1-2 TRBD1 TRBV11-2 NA TGTGCCAGCAGCTCACTGACAGGGGGCTATGGCTACACCTTC CASSSLTGGYGYTF
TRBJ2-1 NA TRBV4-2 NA TGTGCCAGCAGCCAAGCCCCAGGGAATTCGGGGGATGAGCAGTTCTTC CASSQAPGNSGDEQFF
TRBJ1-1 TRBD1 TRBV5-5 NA TGTGCCAGCAGCCCGGGACAGGGGGCTGAAGCTTTCTTT CASSPGQGAEAFF
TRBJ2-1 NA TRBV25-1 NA TGTGCCAGCAGTCCCAATACGGGATACAATGAGCAGTTCTTC CASSPNTGYNEQFF
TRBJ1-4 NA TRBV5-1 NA TGCGCCAGCAGCTTGGGGTCCACAGCAACTAATGAAAAACTGTTTTTT CASSLGSTATNEKLFF
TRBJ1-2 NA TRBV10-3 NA TGTGCCATCAGTCTGGGAGATAACTATGGCTACACCTTC CAISLGDNYGYTF
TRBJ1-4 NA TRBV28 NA TGTGCCAGCAGGGTTTTCACGGCAGGGTCGATGTATGAAAAACTGTTTTTT CASRVFTAGSMYEKLFF
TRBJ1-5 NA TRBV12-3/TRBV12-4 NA TGTGCCAGCAGTCCGGGGAGTCAGCCCCAGCATTTT CASSPGSQPQHF
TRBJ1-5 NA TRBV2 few TGTGCCAGCAGGGGAGACGGGCCGAATCAGCCCCAGCATTTT CASRGDGPNQPQHF
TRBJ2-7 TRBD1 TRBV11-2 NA TGTGCCAGCAGCCAGGACAGGGTGGAGAAACGGCAGTACTTC CASSQDRVEKRQYF
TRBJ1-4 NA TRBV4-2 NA TGTGCCAGCAGAGGTAGGGGGGGATCAACTAATGAAAAACTGTTTTTT CASRGRGGSTNEKLFF
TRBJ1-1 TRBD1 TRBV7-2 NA TGTGCCAGCAGCACTCACAGGGGCACTGAAGCTTTCTTT CASSTHRGTEAFF
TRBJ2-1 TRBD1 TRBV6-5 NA TGTGCCAGCAGGCGGGGACAGGGGGTTGAGCAGTTCTTC CASRRGQGVEQFF
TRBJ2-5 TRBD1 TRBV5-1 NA TGCGCCAGCAGGGCCGAGGGGGCCTTTGGGGAGACCCAGTACTTC CASRAEGAFGETQYF
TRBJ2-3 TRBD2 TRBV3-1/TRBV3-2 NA TGTGCCAGCAGCCTCGGACTAGCGGGAGTAGGATATACGCAGTATTTT CASSLGLAGVGYTQYF
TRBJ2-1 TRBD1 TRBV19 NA TGTGCCAGTAGTTCCGGGACAGGGGCCAGCTCCTACAATGAGCAGTTCTTC CASSSGTGASSYNEQFF
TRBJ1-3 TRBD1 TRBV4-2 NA TGTGCCAGCAGCCAAGACCCTACTACAGGGGCTGGAAACACCATATATTTT CASSQDPTTGAGNTIYF
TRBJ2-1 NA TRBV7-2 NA TGTGCCAGCAGCACAGACTACAATGAGCAGTTCTTC CASSTDYNEQFF
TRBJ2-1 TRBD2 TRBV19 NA TGTGCCAGTAGTTCACTTAGCGGGGGGGCCAATGAGCAGTTCTTC CASSSLSGGANEQFF
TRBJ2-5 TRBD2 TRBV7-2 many TGTGCCAGCAGCTCATTAGCGGGGGGAGAGACCCAGTACTTC CASSSLAGGETQYF
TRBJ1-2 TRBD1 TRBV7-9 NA TGTGCCAGCAGCCCCAGACAGGGTGGCTACACCTTC CASSPRQGGYTF
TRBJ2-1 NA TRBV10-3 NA TGTGCCATCAGTGAGGAACCGGTCTACAATGAGCAGTTCTTC CAISEEPVYNEQFF